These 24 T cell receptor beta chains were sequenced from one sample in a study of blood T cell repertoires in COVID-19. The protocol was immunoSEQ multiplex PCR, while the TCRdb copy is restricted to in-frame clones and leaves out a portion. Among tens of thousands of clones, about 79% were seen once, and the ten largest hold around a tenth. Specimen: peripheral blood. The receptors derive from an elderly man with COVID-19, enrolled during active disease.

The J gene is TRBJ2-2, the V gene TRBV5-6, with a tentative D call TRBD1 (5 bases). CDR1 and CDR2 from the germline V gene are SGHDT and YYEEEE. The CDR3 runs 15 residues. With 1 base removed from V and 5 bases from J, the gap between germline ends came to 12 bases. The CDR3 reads CASSLRAGWTGELFF. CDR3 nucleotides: TGTGCCAGCAGCTTGAGGGCAGGGTGGACCGGGGAGCTGTTTTTT.

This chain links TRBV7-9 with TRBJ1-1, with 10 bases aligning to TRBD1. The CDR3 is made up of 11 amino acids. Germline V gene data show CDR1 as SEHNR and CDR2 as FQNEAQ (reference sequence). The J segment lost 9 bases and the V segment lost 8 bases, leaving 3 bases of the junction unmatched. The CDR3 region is CASGTGDKAFF. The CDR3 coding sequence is TGTGCCAGCGGGACAGGGGATAAAGCTTTCTTT.

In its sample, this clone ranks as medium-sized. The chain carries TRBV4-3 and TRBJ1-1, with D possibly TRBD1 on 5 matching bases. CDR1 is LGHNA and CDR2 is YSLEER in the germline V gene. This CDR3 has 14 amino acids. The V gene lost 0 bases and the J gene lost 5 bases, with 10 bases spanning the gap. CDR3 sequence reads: CASSQDAGGTEAFF. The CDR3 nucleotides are TGCGCCAGCAGCCAAGATGCGGGGGGGACTGAAGCTTTCTTT.

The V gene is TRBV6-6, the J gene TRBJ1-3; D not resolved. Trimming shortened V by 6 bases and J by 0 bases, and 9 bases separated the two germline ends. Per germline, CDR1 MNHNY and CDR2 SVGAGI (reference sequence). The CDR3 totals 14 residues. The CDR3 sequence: CASSPPGSGNTIYF. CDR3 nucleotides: TGTGCCAGCAGCCCCCCGGGCTCTGGAAACACCATATATTTT.

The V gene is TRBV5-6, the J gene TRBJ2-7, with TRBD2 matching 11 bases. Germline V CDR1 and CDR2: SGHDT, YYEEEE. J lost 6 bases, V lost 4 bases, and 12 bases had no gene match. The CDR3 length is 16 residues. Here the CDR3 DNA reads TGTGCCAGCAGCAGGGTCTCGACTAGCGGGACGGGCGAGCAGTACGTC. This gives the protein CASSRVSTSGTGEQYV.

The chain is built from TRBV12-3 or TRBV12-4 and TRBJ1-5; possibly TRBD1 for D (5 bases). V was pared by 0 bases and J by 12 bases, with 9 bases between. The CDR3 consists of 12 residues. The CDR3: CASSLAAGLQHF. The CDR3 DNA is TGTGCCAGCAGTTTAGCGGCGGGGCTCCAGCATTTT.

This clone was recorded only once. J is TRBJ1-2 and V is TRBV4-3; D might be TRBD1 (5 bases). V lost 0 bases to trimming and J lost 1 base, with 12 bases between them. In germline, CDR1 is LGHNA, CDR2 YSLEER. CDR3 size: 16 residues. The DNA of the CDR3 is TGCGCCAGCAGCCAAGATGGCCAGGGATATAACTATGGCTACACCTTC. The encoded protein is CASSQDGQGYNYGYTF.

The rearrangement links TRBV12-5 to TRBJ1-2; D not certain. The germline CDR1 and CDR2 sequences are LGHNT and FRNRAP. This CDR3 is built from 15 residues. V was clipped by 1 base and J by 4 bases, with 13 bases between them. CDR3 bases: TGTGCTAGTGGTTTGGAGAACCGTTTCGGCTATGGCTACACCTTC. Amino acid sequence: CASGLENRFGYGYTF.

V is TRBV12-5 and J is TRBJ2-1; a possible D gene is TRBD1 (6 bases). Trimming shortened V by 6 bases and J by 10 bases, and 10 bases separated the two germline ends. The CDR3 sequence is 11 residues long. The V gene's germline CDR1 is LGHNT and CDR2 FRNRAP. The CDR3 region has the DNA TGTGCTAGTGGCGGACAGAGGGAGCAGTTCTTC. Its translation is CASGGQREQFF. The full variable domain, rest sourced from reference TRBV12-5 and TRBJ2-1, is DARVTQTPRHKVTEMGQEVTMRCQPILGHNTVFWYRQTMMQGLELLAYFRNRAPLDDSGMPKDRFSAEMPDATLATLKIQPSEPRDSAVYFCASGGQREQFFGPGTRLTVL.

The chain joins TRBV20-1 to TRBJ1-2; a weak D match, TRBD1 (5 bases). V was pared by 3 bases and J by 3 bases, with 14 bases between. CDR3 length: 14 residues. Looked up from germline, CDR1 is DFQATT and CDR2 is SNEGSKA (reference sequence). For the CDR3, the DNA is TGCAGTGCTAGTCCTGGGGGGAGCGACTATGGCTACACCTTC. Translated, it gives CSASPGGSDYGYTF.

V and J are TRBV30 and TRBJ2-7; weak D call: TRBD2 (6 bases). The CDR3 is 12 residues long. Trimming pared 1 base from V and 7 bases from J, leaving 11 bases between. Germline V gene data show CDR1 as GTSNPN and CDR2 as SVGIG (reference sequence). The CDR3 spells CAWSASGTEQYV. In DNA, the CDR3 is TGTGCCTGGAGTGCCTCGGGGACTGAGCAGTACGTC.

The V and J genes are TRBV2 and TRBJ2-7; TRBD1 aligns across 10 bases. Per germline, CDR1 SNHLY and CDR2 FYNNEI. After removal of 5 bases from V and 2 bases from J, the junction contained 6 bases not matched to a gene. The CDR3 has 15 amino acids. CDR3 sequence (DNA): TGTGCCAGCAGTCCGGGACAGGGGAGGCCCTACGAGCAGTACTTC. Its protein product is CASSPGQGRPYEQYF.

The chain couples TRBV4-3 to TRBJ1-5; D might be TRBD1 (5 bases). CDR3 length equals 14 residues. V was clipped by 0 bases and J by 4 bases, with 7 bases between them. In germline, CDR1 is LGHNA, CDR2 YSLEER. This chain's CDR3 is CASSQDSGNQPQHF. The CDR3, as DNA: TGCGCCAGCAGCCAAGATTCAGGGAATCAGCCCCAGCATTTT.

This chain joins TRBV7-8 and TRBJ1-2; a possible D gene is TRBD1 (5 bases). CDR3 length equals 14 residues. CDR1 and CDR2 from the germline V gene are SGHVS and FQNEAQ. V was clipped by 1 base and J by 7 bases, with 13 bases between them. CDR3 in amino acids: CASSLEMGEGGYTF. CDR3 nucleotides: TGTGCCAGCAGCTTAGAGATGGGGGAGGGTGGCTACACCTTC.

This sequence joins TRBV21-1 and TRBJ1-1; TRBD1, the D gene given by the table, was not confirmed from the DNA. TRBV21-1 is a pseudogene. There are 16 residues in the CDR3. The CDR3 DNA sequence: TGTGCCAGCAGCAAAGTTGTAGGGACAGGAGGCACTGAAGCTTTCTTT. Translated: CASSKVVGTGGTEAFF.

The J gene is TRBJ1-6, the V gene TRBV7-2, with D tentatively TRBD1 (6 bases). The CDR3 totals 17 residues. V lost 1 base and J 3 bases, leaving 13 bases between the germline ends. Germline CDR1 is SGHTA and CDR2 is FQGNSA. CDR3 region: CASSLDPGGYYNSPLHF. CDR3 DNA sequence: TGTGCCAGCAGCTTAGATCCGGGGGGCTACTATAATTCACCCCTCCACTTT.

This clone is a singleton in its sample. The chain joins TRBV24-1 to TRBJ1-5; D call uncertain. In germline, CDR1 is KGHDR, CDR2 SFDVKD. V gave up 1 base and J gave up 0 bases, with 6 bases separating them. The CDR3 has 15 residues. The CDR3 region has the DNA TGTGCCACCAGTGATTTAGACACTAGCAATCAGCCCCAGCATTTT. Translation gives CATSDLDTSNQPQHF.

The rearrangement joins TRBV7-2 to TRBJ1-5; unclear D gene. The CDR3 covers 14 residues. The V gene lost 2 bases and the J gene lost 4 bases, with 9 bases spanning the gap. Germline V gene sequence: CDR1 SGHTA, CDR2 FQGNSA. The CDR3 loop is CASSLLGTNQPQHF. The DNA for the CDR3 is TGTGCCAGCAGCTTACTAGGCACTAATCAGCCCCAGCATTTT.

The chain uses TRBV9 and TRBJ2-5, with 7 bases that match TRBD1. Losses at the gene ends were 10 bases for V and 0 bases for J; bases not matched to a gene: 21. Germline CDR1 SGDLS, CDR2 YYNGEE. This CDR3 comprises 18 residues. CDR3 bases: TGTGCCTCCACCCCCAGCAGGGAGACAGGGTCGGACCAAGAGACCCAGTACTTC. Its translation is CASTPSRETGSDQETQYF.

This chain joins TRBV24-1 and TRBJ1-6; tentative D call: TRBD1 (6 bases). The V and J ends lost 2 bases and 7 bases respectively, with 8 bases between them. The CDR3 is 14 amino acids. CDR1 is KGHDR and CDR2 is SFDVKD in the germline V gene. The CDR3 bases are TGTGCCACCAGTGATTGGGGGCCGAATTCACCCCTCCACTTT. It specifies CATSDWGPNSPLHF.

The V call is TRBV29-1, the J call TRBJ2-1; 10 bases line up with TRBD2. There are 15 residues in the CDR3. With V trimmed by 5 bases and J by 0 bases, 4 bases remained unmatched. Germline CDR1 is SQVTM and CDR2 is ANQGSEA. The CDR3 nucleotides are TGCAGCGTTCCTGCTAGCGGGAGCTCCTACAATGAGCAGTTCTTC. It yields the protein CSVPASGSSYNEQFF.

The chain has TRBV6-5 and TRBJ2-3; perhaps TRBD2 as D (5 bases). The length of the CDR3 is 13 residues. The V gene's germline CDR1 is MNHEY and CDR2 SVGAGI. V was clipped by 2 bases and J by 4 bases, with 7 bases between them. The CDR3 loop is CASSYGSSDTQYF. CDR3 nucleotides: TGTGCCAGCAGTTACGGGAGTTCAGATACGCAGTATTTT.

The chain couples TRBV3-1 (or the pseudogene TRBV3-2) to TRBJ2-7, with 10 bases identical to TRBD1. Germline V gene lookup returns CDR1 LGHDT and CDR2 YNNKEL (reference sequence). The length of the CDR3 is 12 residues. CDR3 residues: CASSSRDRGVAV. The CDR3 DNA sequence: TGTGCCAGCAGCTCCCGGGACAGGGGTGTGGCGGTC.

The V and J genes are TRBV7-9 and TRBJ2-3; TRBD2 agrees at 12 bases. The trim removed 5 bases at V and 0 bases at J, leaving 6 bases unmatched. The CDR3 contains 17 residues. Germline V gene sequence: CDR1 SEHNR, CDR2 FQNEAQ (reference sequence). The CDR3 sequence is CASSPRTSGVSTDTQYF. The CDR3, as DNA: TGTGCCAGCAGCCCGAGGACTAGCGGGGTGAGCACAGATACGCAGTATTTT.